These 28 T cell receptor beta chains came from one sample sequenced in a study of beta chain features in type 1 diabetes. Reverse transcription of all isolated RNA meant that expressed TCRB transcripts were sequenced. Measured with immunoSEQ multiplex PCR; TCRdb has only the in-frame clones, and not every one. Here the sample spans roughly 500,000 clones, around 28% being singletons. Sequencing was performed on naive CD4+ T cells from blood. Source of these receptors: a man younger than 30 in good health.

This clone showed up just a few times. The V call is TRBV25-1, the J call TRBJ2-1; 8 nucleotides match TRBD2. Germline V lookup: CDR1 MGHDK, CDR2 SYGVNS. CDR3 length: 15 residues. V shed 1 base and J 5 bases; nucleotides not matched to a gene: 4. The DNA for the CDR3 is TGTGCCAGCAGTGAATGGCGGGAGGCCAACAATGAGCAGTTCTTC. This codes for CASSEWREANNEQFF.

The CDR3 nucleotides are TGCAGCGTTGTGACAGGGGGAAACACTGAAGCTTTCTTT. Translated, it gives CSVVTGGNTEAFF. The chain combines TRBV29-1 with TRBJ1-1; 9 bases line up with TRBD1. Trimming removed 4 bases from V and 2 bases from J; junction bases left unmatched: 2. The CDR3 consists of 13 residues. Germline CDR1 and CDR2: SQVTM and ANQGSEA. The complete variable domain, with remaining parts taken from reference TRBV29-1 and TRBJ1-1, reads SAVISQKPSRDICQRGTSLTIQCQVDSQVTMMFWYRQQPGQSLTLIATANQGSEATYESGFVIDKFPISRPNLTFSTLTVSNMSPEDSSIYLCSVVTGGNTEAFFGQGTRLTVV.

This clone was counted between two and nine times. V is TRBV6-1 and J is TRBJ1-2, with 8 bases that match TRBD1. Trimming took 6 bases from V and 1 from J; bases not matched to a gene: 7. From germline, CDR1 is MNHNS and CDR2 SASEGT. The CDR3 length is 15 residues. CDR3 nucleotide sequence: TGTGCCAGCAGCCCCCGGACAGGGATTAACTATGGCTACACCTTC. This sequence encodes CASSPRTGINYGYTF.

This sequence joins TRBV2 and TRBJ2-1; D uncertain. The CDR3 length is 12 residues. V was shortened by 3 bases and J by 4 bases, with 4 bases between the two germline ends. Germline V gene data show CDR1 as SNHLY and CDR2 as FYNNEI. In DNA, the CDR3 is TGTGCCAGCAGTGACTATTACAATGAGCAGTTCTTC. It specifies CASSDYYNEQFF.

V usage is TRBV5-1 and J usage is TRBJ2-7; D perhaps matches TRBD2 (5 bases). Germline loops: CDR1 SGHRS, CDR2 YFSETQ. This CDR3 has 14 amino acids. Trimming removed 0 bases from V and 1 base from J, with 8 bases in between. CDR3 coding DNA: TGCGCCAGCAGCTTGGGTGGCGGGTCCTACGAGCAGTACTTC. Translated: CASSLGGGSYEQYF. Using reference TRBV5-1 and TRBJ2-7 for the parts outside the CDR3, the full variable domain is KAGVTQTPRYLIKTRGQQVTLSCSPISGHRSVSWYQQTPGQGLQFLFEYFSETQRNKGNFPGRFSGRQFSNSRSEMNVSTLELGDSALYLCASSLGGGSYEQYFGPGTRLTVT.

V gene TRBV30 combines with J gene TRBJ1-1; no clear D. Germline CDR1 is GTSNPN and CDR2 is SVGIG (reference sequence). This CDR3 has 13 residues. V dropped 3 bases and J dropped 5 bases, with 13 bases sitting between them. The CDR3 loop is CAWRKAEDTEAFF. The CDR3 nucleotides are TGTGCCTGGAGGAAGGCCGAGGATACTGAAGCTTTCTTT.

The genes are TRBV27 and TRBJ1-1, with D possibly TRBD1 on 5 matching bases. V dropped 3 bases and J dropped 7 bases, with 15 bases sitting between them. The CDR3 is 14 residues long. Germline CDR1 and CDR2: MNHEY and SMNVEV (reference sequence). The CDR3 protein is CASSFRARRDEAFF. The CDR3 DNA follows: TGTGCCAGCAGTTTCAGGGCACGGCGTGATGAAGCTTTCTTT.

The CDR3 protein is CASSSLLGDGYTF. The CDR3 nucleotides are TGTGCCAGCAGCTCACTCCTCGGGGATGGCTACACCTTC. V and J are TRBV7-2 and TRBJ1-2; no clear D. Germline lookup yields CDR1 SGHTA and CDR2 FQGNSA. V gave up 4 bases and J gave up 6 bases, with 12 bases separating them. CDR3 size: 13 residues.

Note on this clone: Other DNA sequences in this sample translate to the same CDR3. For the CDR3, the DNA is TGCAGCGTTGAAACCGCCTACGAGCAGTACTTC. It yields the protein CSVETAYEQYF. The genes are TRBV29-1 and TRBJ2-7; D unresolved. Germline lookup yields CDR1 SQVTM and CDR2 ANQGSEA. The CDR3 sequence is 11 residues long. Trimming removed 2 bases at V and 2 bases at J, with 4 bases between.

In DNA form, the CDR3 reads TGTGCCTGGAGTGCCGGGACAGGGATCGCATACGAGCAGTACTTC. Translating it yields CAWSAGTGIAYEQYF. The gene calls are TRBV30 and TRBJ2-7; 9 nucleotides match TRBD1. There are 15 residues in the CDR3. V lost 1 base, J lost 4 bases, and 8 bases stayed unmatched. From germline, CDR1 is GTSNPN and CDR2 SVGIG (reference sequence).

The chain couples TRBV4-1 to TRBJ2-1, with TRBD2 matching 8 bases. Trimming removed 4 bases from V and 6 bases from J; junction bases left unmatched: 8. Per the germline V gene, CDR1 is MGHRA and CDR2 is YSYEKL. The CDR3 length is 15 residues. CDR3 region: CASSRAGLGRNEQFF. CDR3 coding DNA: TGCGCCAGCAGCCGGGCGGGACTAGGACGCAATGAGCAGTTCTTC.

In its sample, this clone was seen a few times. The chain is built from TRBV2 and TRBJ2-1; 7 bases are a match to TRBD2. Germline V lookup: CDR1 SNHLY, CDR2 FYNNEI. Trimming removed 6 bases from V and 5 bases from J; junction bases left unmatched: 4. There are 13 residues in the CDR3. The CDR3 region is CASRQTSHNEQFF. The DNA for the CDR3 is TGTGCCAGCAGGCAGACTAGCCACAATGAGCAGTTCTTC. Variable domain in full (rest from reference TRBV2 and TRBJ2-1): EPEVTQTPSHQVTQMGQEVILRCVPISNHLYFYWYRQILGQKVEFLVSFYNNEISEKSEIFDDQFSVERPDGSNFTLKIRSTKLEDSAMYFCASRQTSHNEQFFGPGTRLTVL.

The chain has TRBV11-1 and TRBJ2-1; possibly TRBD2 for D (7 bases). V was clipped by 1 base and J by 1 base, with 11 bases between them. This CDR3 contains 16 residues. CDR1 SGHAT and CDR2 FQDESV come from the germline V gene (reference sequence). CDR3 protein: CASSLGGGASYNEQFF. In DNA, the CDR3 is TGTGCCAGCAGCTTAGGCGGGGGCGCGTCCTACAATGAGCAGTTCTTC.

The chain couples TRBV29-1 to TRBJ2-1; D uncertain. Per germline, CDR1 SQVTM and CDR2 ANQGSEA. V lost 2 bases and J 3 bases, leaving 5 bases between the germline ends. The CDR3 spans 12 residues. The CDR3 reads CSVEILYNEQFF. The CDR3 region has the DNA TGCAGCGTTGAAATCCTCTACAATGAGCAGTTCTTC.

This clone occurred a few times. The CDR3 is CASSLYRDRHNEQFF. The DNA of the CDR3 is TGTGCCAGCAGCTTATACCGGGACAGACACAATGAGCAGTTCTTC. V usage is TRBV7-9 and J usage is TRBJ2-1; 7 positions agree with TRBD1. This CDR3 has 15 residues. From germline, CDR1 is SEHNR and CDR2 FQNEAQ (reference sequence). Germline trimming cut 2 bases from V and 5 bases from J; bases unmatched to any gene: 6.

This clone was counted a few times. The chain has TRBV6-6 and TRBJ1-2; 7 nucleotides match TRBD1. Trimming removed 2 bases from V and 2 bases from J; junction bases left unmatched: 2. The CDR3 length is 14 residues. Germline CDR1 is MNHNY and CDR2 is SVGAGI (reference sequence). The CDR3 nucleotides are TGTGCCAGCAGTTACCGACAGGGAAACTATGGCTACACCTTC. This sequence encodes CASSYRQGNYGYTF.

The V gene is TRBV11-2, the J gene TRBJ2-7; D unclear. The V end lost 2 bases, the J end lost 7 bases, and 6 bases lay between the germline ends. The CDR3 is 11 residues long. From germline, CDR1 is SGHAT and CDR2 FQNNGV. The CDR3 bases are TGTGCCAGCAGCTTACGGAAGGAGCAGTACTTC. It is translated as CASSLRKEQYF.

V and J are TRBV21-1 and TRBJ2-3. TRBV21-1 counts as a pseudogene. The CDR3 spans 20 residues. CDR3 nucleotide sequence: TGTGCCAGCAGCAAAGCGGCAGGGGGCGGACTAGCCCCTGGCACAGATACGCAGTATTTT. Translating it yields CASSKAAGGGLAPGTDTQYF.

This clone showed up just a few times. The chain is built from TRBV29-1 and TRBJ2-2; 9 bases align to TRBD1. Germline values: CDR1 SQVTM, CDR2 ANQGSEA. Unmatched junction bases numbered 9, after V lost 1 base and J lost 6 bases. This CDR3 is 16 amino acids long. The CDR3 spells CSVEARRTGVAGELFF. CDR3 DNA sequence: TGCAGCGTTGAAGCGAGAAGGACAGGGGTCGCCGGGGAGCTGTTTTTT.

The rearrangement uses TRBV5-4 and TRBJ2-1; 7 bases are shared with TRBD2. Germline loops: CDR1 SGHNT, CDR2 YYREEE (reference sequence). CDR3 length: 14 residues. Trimming at V came to 3 bases and at J to 5 bases, leaving 5 bases not matched to a gene. CDR3 sequence: CASSSGRGNNEQFF. In DNA form, the CDR3 reads TGTGCCAGCAGCTCCGGGCGGGGGAACAATGAGCAGTTCTTC.

The CDR3 sequence: CASSYVGEKLFF. The DNA for the CDR3 is TGTGCCAGCAGTTACGTGGGGGAAAAACTGTTTTTT. V is TRBV6-6 and J is TRBJ1-4, with D uncertain. The CDR3 spans 12 residues. CDR1 and CDR2 from the germline V gene are MNHNY and SVGAGI (reference sequence). V lost 2 bases and J 8 bases, leaving 6 bases between the germline ends.

This clone was recorded once. The rearrangement joins TRBV7-6 to TRBJ2-3, with 11 bases that match TRBD2. The CDR3 is 16 amino acids. Germline loops: CDR1 SGHVS, CDR2 FNYEAQ. V shed 6 bases, J shed 7 bases, and the junction held 12 bases outside the gene matches. The CDR3 DNA follows: TGTGCCAGCAGAACCAGCGCGTCTAGCGGGAGGAATACGCAGTATTTT. The encoded protein is CASRTSASSGRNTQYF.

The chain links TRBV7-9 to TRBJ2-7; possible D gene TRBD2, 5 bases. Germline lookup yields CDR1 SEHNR and CDR2 FQNEAQ (reference sequence). The CDR3 is made up of 14 amino acids. V shed 0 bases and J shed 4 bases, with 10 bases lying between them. CDR3 bases: TGTGCCAGCAGCTTAGCACGGGAAGGGTACGAGCAGTACTTC. This sequence encodes CASSLAREGYEQYF.

The rearrangement uses TRBV6-5 and TRBJ2-2; 10 bases agree with TRBD1. The germline gives CDR1 MNHEY, CDR2 SVGAGI. The CDR3 is 15 amino acids. Losses at the gene ends were 6 bases for V and 7 bases for J; bases not matched to a gene: 8. In nucleotides, the CDR3 is TGTGCCAGCAGGGAGGGACAGGGGAGGGGCGGGGAGCTGTTTTTT. This gives the protein CASREGQGRGGELFF.

Only a few counts were recorded for this clone. The V and J genes are TRBV29-1 and TRBJ2-1; TRBD1 agrees at 8 bases. Germline CDR1 and CDR2: SQVTM and ANQGSEA. The CDR3 sequence is 11 residues long. V lost 7 bases to trimming and J lost 12 bases; unmatched junction nucleotides: 8. The CDR3 region is CSGQGPERQFF. DNA for the CDR3: TGCAGCGGACAGGGGCCGGAGAGGCAGTTCTTC.

The V gene is TRBV7-8, the J gene TRBJ1-1; D perhaps matches TRBD1 (5 bases). The CDR3 is 15 amino acids. Trimming removed 2 bases from V and 5 bases from J, with 15 bases in between. Germline V gene sequence: CDR1 SGHVS, CDR2 FQNEAQ. In DNA, the CDR3 is TGTGCCAGCAGCTTACCGACCGGGGGAAGAACTGAAGCTTTCTTT. Its protein product is CASSLPTGGRTEAFF.

This chain connects TRBV4-2 to TRBJ1-2, with D hard to call. The CDR3 runs to 16 residues. The V end was cut by 0 bases, the J end by 7 bases, with 18 bases between. Germline V CDR1 and CDR2: LGHNA, YNFKEQ. The CDR3 region is CASSQELNSPLSGYTF. The DNA of the CDR3 is TGTGCCAGCAGCCAAGAACTTAACAGCCCGCTATCTGGCTACACCTTC.

The table lists this clone with a few counts. V gene TRBV6-5 combines with J gene TRBJ2-4; weak D call: TRBD1 (6 bases). This CDR3 spans 16 amino acids. Deletions cut 4 bases from V and 6 bases from J, with 19 bases between. Per germline, CDR1 MNHEY and CDR2 SVGAGI. CDR3 residues: CASSSSRQEWRNIQYF. The CDR3 DNA reads as TGTGCCAGCAGTTCCTCCCGACAGGAGTGGCGAAACATTCAGTACTTC.